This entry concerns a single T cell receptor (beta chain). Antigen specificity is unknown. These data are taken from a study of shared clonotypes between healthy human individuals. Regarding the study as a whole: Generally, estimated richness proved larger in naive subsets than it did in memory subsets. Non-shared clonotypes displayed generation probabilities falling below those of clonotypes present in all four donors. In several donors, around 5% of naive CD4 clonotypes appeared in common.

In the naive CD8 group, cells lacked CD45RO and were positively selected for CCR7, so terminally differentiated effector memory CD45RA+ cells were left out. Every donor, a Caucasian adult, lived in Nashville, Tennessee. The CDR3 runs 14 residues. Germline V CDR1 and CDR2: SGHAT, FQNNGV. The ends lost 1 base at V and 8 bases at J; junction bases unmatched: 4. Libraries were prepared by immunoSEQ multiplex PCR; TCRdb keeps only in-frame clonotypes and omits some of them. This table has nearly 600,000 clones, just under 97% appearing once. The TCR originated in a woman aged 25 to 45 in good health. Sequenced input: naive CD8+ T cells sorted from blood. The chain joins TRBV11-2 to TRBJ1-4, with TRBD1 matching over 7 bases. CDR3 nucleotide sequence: TGTGCCAGCAGCTTAGGCAGGGGGACCGAAAAACTGTTTTTT. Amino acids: CASSLGRGTEKLFF.